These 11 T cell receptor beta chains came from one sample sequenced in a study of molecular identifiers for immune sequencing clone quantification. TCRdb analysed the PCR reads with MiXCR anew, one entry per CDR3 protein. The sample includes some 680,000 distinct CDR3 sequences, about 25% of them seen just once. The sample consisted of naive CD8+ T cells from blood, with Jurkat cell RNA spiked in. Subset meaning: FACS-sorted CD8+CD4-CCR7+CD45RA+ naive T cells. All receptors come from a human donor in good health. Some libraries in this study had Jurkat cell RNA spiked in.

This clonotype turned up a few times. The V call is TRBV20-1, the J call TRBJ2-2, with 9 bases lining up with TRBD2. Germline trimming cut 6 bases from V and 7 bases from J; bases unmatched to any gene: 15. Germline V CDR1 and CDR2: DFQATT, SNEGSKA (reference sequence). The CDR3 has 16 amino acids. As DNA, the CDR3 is TGCAGTGCGCGAATTATTGGGACTAGCATAGACGGGGAGCTGTTTTTT. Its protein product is CSARIIGTSIDGELFF.

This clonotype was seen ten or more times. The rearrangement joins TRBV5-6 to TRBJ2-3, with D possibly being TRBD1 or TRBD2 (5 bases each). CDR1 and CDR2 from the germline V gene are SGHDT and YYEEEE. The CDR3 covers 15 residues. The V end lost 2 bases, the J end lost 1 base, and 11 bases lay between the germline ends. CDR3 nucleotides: TGTGCCAGCAGCTTAGTTCGGGGACGCACAGATACGCAGTATTTT. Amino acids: CASSLVRGRTDTQYF.

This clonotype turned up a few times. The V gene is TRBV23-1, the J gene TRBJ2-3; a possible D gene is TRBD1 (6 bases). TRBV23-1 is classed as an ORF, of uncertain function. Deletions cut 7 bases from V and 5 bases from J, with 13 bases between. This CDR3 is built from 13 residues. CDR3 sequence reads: CASKYREGDTQYF. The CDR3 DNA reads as TGCGCCAGCAAGTACAGGGAAGGAGATACGCAGTATTTT.

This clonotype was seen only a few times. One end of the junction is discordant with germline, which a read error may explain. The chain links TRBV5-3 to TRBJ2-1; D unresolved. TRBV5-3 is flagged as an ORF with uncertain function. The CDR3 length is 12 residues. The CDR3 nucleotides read TGTGCCAGCAGCTACATAGACAATGAGCAGTTCTTC. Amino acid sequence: CASSYIDNEQFF.

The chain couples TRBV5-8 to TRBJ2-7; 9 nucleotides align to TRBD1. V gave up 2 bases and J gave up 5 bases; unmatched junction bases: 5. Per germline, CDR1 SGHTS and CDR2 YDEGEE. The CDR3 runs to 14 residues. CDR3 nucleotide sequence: TGTGCCAGCAGCTTTGGGACAGGGATCCACGAGCAGTACTTC. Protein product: CASSFGTGIHEQYF.

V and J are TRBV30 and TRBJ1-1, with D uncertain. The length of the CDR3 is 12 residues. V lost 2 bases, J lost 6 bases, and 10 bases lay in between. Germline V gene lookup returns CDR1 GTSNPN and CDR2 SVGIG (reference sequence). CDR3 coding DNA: TGTGCCTGGAGTAAAGCTATCGCTGAAGCTTTCTTT. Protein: CAWSKAIAEAFF. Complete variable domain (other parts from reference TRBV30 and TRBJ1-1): SQTIHQWPATLVQPVGSPLSLECTVEGTSNPNLYWYRQAAGRGLQLLFYSVGIGQISSEVPQNLSASRPQDRQFILSSKKLLLSDSGFYLCAWSKAIAEAFFGQGTRLTVV.

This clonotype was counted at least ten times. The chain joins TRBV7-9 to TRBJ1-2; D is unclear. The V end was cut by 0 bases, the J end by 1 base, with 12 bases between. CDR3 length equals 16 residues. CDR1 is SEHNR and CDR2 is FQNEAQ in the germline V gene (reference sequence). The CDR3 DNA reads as TGTGCCAGCAGCTTAGCGAGTAAAGATATTAACTATGGCTACACCTTC. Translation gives CASSLASKDINYGYTF.

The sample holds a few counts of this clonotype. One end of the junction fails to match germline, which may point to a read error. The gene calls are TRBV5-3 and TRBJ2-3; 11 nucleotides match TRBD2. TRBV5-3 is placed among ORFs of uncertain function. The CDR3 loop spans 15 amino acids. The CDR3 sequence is CASSFSGRASDTRYF. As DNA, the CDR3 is TGTGCCAGCAGCTTTAGCGGGAGGGCCTCGGATACGCGGTATTTT.

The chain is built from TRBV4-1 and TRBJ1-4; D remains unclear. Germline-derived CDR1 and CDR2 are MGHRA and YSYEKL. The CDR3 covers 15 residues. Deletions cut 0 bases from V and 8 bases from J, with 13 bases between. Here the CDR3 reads CASSQDPRRSEKLFF. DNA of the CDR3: TGCGCCAGCAGCCAAGACCCACGGCGGAGCGAAAAACTGTTTTTT.

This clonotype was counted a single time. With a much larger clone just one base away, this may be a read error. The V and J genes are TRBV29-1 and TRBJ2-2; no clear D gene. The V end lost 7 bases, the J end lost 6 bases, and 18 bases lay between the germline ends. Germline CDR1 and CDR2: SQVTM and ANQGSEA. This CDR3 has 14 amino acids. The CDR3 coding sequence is TGCAGCGCCCACCGTTGGCGGACGGCCGGGGAGCTGTTTTTT. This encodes CSAHRWRTAGELFF.

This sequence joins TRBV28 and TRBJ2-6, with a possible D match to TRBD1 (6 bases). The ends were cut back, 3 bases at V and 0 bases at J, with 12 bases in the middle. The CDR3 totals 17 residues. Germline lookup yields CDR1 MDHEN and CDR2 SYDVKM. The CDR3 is CASSFGQKPSGANVLTF. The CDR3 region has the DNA TGTGCCAGCAGTTTTGGACAGAAGCCCTCTGGGGCCAACGTCCTGACTTTC.